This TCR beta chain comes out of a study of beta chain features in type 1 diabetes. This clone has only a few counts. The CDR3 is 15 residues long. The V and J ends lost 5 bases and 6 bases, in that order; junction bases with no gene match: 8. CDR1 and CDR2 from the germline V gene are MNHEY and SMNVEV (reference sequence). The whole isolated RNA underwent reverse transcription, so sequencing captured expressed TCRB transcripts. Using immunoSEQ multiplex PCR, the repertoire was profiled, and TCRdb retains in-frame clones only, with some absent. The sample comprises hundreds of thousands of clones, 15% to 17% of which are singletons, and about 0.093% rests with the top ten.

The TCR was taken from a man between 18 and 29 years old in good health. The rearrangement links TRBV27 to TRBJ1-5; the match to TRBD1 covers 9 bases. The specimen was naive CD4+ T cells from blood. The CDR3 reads CASSGDRVQGQPQHF. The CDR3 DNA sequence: TGTGCCAGCAGTGGGGACAGGGTTCAGGGTCAGCCCCAGCATTTT.